One and the same sample provided the 7 T cell receptor beta chains below, sequenced in a study of cytomegalovirus exposure and HLA in healthy donors. The PCR had 60 Vbeta and 13 Jbeta primers. Measured with immunoSEQ multiplex PCR; TCRdb has only the in-frame clones, and not every one. The repertoire holds under 55,000 clones, with around 70% as singletons. Sequencing was performed on PBMCs. The receptor set was obtained from a woman in her thirties in good health and CMV-seronegative.

There are a few counts of this clone. The chain uses TRBV30 and TRBJ1-5, with TRBD1 as a possible D gene (6 bases). The V and J ends lost 2 bases and 3 bases respectively, with 20 bases between them. Per the germline V gene, CDR1 is GTSNPN and CDR2 is SVGIG (reference sequence). The CDR3 consists of 17 residues. The CDR3 DNA reads TGTGCCTGGAGTAAAGGGACAATTTATGCTCCCAATCAGCCCCAGCATTTT. This codes for CAWSKGTIYAPNQPQHF. Supplemented by reference TRBV30 and TRBJ1-5, the full variable domain reads SQTIHQWPATLVQPVGSPLSLECTVEGTSNPNLYWYRQAAGRGLQLLFYSVGIGQISSEVPQNLSASRPQDRQFILSSKKLLLSDSGFYLCAWSKGTIYAPNQPQHFGDGTRLSIL.

This chain joins TRBV9 and TRBJ2-5; TRBD1 matches 7 bases. With 4 bases clipped from V and 5 bases from J, the junction kept 8 bases outside the gene matches. CDR3 size: 14 residues. Germline V gene sequence: CDR1 SGDLS, CDR2 YYNGEE. CDR3: CASSRQGGTETQYF. The CDR3 region has the DNA TGTGCCAGCAGCAGACAGGGCGGAACGGAGACCCAGTACTTC.

This chain links TRBV30 with TRBJ1-5, with unresolved D. CDR3 length: 13 amino acids. CDR1 and CDR2 from the germline V gene are GTSNPN and SVGIG (reference sequence). Trimming cost V 0 bases and J 7 bases, with 10 bases left between them. CDR3: CAWSVEPGQPQHF. CDR3 DNA: TGTGCCTGGAGTGTTGAGCCAGGACAGCCCCAGCATTTT.

The chain has TRBV28 and TRBJ2-1; D is ambiguous. V lost 3 bases and J lost 7, with 10 bases in between. This CDR3 comprises 13 residues. Germline V gene data show CDR1 as MDHEN and CDR2 as SYDVKM. The CDR3 sequence is CASSLFGSNEQFF. The CDR3 region has the DNA TGTGCCAGCAGTTTGTTTGGTAGTAATGAGCAGTTCTTC.

The chain couples TRBV11-3 to TRBJ2-1; 7 bases match TRBD1. The CDR3 is 15 residues long. The V gene's germline CDR1 is SGHNT and CDR2 YENEEA. J was trimmed by 8 bases and V by 2 bases; bases with no gene match: 9. The CDR3 nucleotides read TGTGCCAGCAGCTTAAACGGGCTAGGGGGCCATGAGCAGTTCTTC. Amino acid sequence: CASSLNGLGGHEQFF.

The J gene is TRBJ1-5, the V gene TRBV6-6; 7 nucleotides line up with TRBD1. The CDR3 runs to 14 residues. V lost 4 bases to trimming and J lost 2 bases; unmatched junction nucleotides: 2. Per germline, CDR1 MNHNY and CDR2 SVGAGI (reference sequence). CDR3 nucleotides: TGTGCCAGCAGTTCAGGACAGGGCAATCAGCCCCAGCATTTT. Its translation is CASSSGQGNQPQHF.

V gene TRBV30 combines with J gene TRBJ1-2; D not certain. The V end lost 0 bases, the J end lost 13 bases, and 24 bases lay between the germline ends. Germline CDR1 reads GTSNPN; CDR2 reads SVGIG (reference sequence). The CDR3 contains 15 residues. The DNA of the CDR3 is TGTGCCTGGAGTGTACCGGAAAACAACTATGGCTTTAGCACCTTC. Protein sequence: CAWSVPENNYGFSTF.